What follows describes a single T cell receptor (beta chain). Antigen: not known. PCR involved 60 Vbeta and 13 Jbeta primers. Only in-frame clones appear in the TCRdb table, and some are missing; sequencing was by immunoSEQ multiplex PCR. The data contain approximately 150,000 clones, over 75% of them singletons. The CDR3 is made up of 13 amino acids. The ends were cut back, 6 bases at V and 4 bases at J, with 12 bases in the middle. Germline-derived CDR1 and CDR2 are MDHEN and SYDVKM. These data belong to a study of cytomegalovirus exposure and HLA in healthy donors. General study results and limits: The study labeled more than 150 TCR beta chains cytomegalovirus-associated. According to an earlier analysis, most TCR beta V segments yielded productive rearrangements about 87% or about 30% of the time.

The study sampled nominally healthy donors, though unrecorded immune exposures were likely. The chain joins TRBV28 to TRBJ1-2; maybe TRBD1 (6 bases). Material for sequencing was PBMCs. The TCR comes from a man aged 25-45 years in good health and CMV-seropositive. CDR3 DNA sequence: TGTGCCAGCAGGGCAGGGGCAGCCTATGGCTACACCTTC. This sequence encodes CASRAGAAYGYTF.